Each of the 30 T cell receptor beta chains below was sequenced from the same sample in a study of glioma-infiltrating T cells after dendritic cell vaccination (TCRdb year 2016). The library was generated by the immunoSEQ multiplex PCR assay. TCRdb took this table from immuneACCESS and kept in-frame rearrangements with V and J called. Such tables lack part of the clones; where checked against another copy, unresolved V genes explain under half of the gap, and the rest is unexplained. Within this sample are about 90,000 clones, with around 83% of them counted one time only. Together, the top ten hold 6.8% of the sample. Reading the label with the study, this specimen's time point is: after dendritic cell vaccination, including at tumor progression/relapse. The source was blood, collected after dendritic cell vaccination. The receptors were sampled from a human donor with glioblastoma.

The gene calls are TRBV5-1 and TRBJ1-1; TRBD1 matches 9 bases. Germline V gives CDR1 SGHRS, CDR2 YFSETQ. After removal of 4 bases from V and 8 bases from J, the junction contained 6 bases not matched to a gene. This CDR3 contains 13 residues. The CDR3 is CASSPRTGDEAFF. As DNA, the CDR3 is TGCGCCAGCAGCCCTCGGACAGGGGACGAAGCTTTCTTT.

This clone was observed a few times. V is TRBV4-3 and J is TRBJ1-5; 7 bases fit TRBD1. There are 16 residues in the CDR3. The V segment lost 0 bases and the J segment 3 bases; nucleotides outside the gene matches: 5. Germline values: CDR1 LGHNA, CDR2 YSLEER. The CDR3 is CASSQEGGRVNQPQHF. The CDR3 nucleotides are TGCGCCAGCAGCCAAGAAGGGGGCAGGGTCAATCAGCCCCAGCATTTT.

The chain uses TRBV11-2 and TRBJ2-7; 7 bases align to TRBD1. CDR3 size: 12 residues. The germline V gene encodes CDR1 SGHAT and CDR2 FQNNGV. V was pared by 5 bases and J by 7 bases, with 5 bases of the junction left unmatched. DNA for the CDR3: TGTGCCAGCAGCCCCGACAGGGAGGAGCAGTACTTC. Translated, it gives CASSPDREEQYF.

This clone was seen a handful of times. The J gene is TRBJ1-5, the V gene TRBV5-6; TRBD1 agrees at 7 bases. J gave up 6 bases and V 1 base, and 7 bases lay outside the gene matches. CDR1 and CDR2 from the germline V gene are SGHDT and YYEEEE. The CDR3 contains 15 residues. Here the CDR3 reads CASSLYRGTSQPQHF. The CDR3 region has the DNA TGTGCCAGCAGCTTGTACAGGGGAACGAGTCAGCCCCAGCATTTT. The full variable domain, completed using reference TRBV5-6 and TRBJ1-5, is DAGVTQSPTHLIKTRGQQVTLRCSPKSGHDTVSWYQQALGQGPQFIFQYYEEEERQRGNFPDRFSGHQFPNYSSELNVNALLLGDSALYLCASSLYRGTSQPQHFGDGTRLSIL.

The gene calls are TRBV12-5 and TRBJ2-2, with D unclear. CDR3 length: 14 residues. Germline V gene sequence: CDR1 LGHNT, CDR2 FRNRAP. V dropped 6 bases and J dropped 3 bases, with 11 bases sitting between them. The CDR3 region has the DNA TGTGCTAGTGGACCTCCAAGAGACACCGGGGAGCTGTTTTTT. Protein product: CASGPPRDTGELFF.

This clone was detected only a few times. The chain carries TRBV7-3 and TRBJ2-2; 10 bases match TRBD2. This CDR3 is built from 16 residues. CDR1 is SGHTA, CDR2 FQGTGA, per germline. Germline trimming cut 2 bases from V and 4 bases from J; bases unmatched to any gene: 4. CDR3 amino acids: CASSLLAGDSTGELFF. The CDR3 coding sequence is TGTGCCAGCAGCTTACTAGCGGGGGACTCCACCGGGGAGCTGTTTTTT.

The rearrangement uses TRBV4-2 and TRBJ1-2; D is undetermined. Trimming left V 0 bases short and J 8 bases short, with 22 bases between. The germline CDR1 and CDR2 sequences are LGHNA and YNFKEQ. This CDR3 is 17 amino acids long. The CDR3 loop reads CASSQEVVGMRGNGYTF. CDR3 nucleotides: TGTGCCAGCAGCCAAGAAGTTGTCGGGATGCGTGGGAACGGCTACACCTTC.

The V call is TRBV2, the J call TRBJ1-5; D gene uncertain. V lost 5 bases to trimming and J lost 5 bases, with 13 bases between them. Germline CDR1 is SNHLY and CDR2 is FYNNEI. CDR3 length: 14 residues. The CDR3 region has the DNA TGTGCCAGCAGTAGACTCGTGGCGGATCAGCCCCAGCATTTT. Protein: CASSRLVADQPQHF.

V gene TRBV30 combines with J gene TRBJ1-5; TRBD1 agrees at 7 bases. The germline CDR1 and CDR2 sequences are GTSNPN and SVGIG (reference sequence). The CDR3 is made up of 15 amino acids. The J segment lost 0 bases and the V segment lost 2 bases, leaving 4 bases of the junction unmatched. CDR3 DNA sequence: TGTGCCTGGAGTCCAGGGGGGTCTAGCAATCAGCCCCAGCATTTT. Translation: CAWSPGGSSNQPQHF. Looking up the rest from reference TRBV30 and TRBJ1-5 gives the full variable domain: SQTIHQWPATLVQPVGSPLSLECTVEGTSNPNLYWYRQAAGRGLQLLFYSVGIGQISSEVPQNLSASRPQDRQFILSSKKLLLSDSGFYLCAWSPGGSSNQPQHFGDGTRLSIL.

CDR3 DNA: TGTGCCAGCACTGGGATGGGTGAGGGCTACGAGCAGTACTTC. Translating it yields CASTGMGEGYEQYF. The chain links TRBV7-8 to TRBJ2-7; tentative D call: TRBD2 (5 bases). Germline V gene data show CDR1 as SGHVS and CDR2 as FQNEAQ. The CDR3 is 14 residues long. Trimming left V 7 bases short and J 3 bases short, with 16 bases between.

The chain joins TRBV2 to TRBJ1-1; possibly TRBD1 for D (6 bases). Trimming took 8 bases from V and 1 from J, leaving 14 bases between them. CDR3 length: 14 residues. Germline assignment: CDR1 SNHLY and CDR2 FYNNEI. In DNA, the CDR3 is TGTGCCAGCGGAACAGGGATCCAGAACACTGAAGCTTTCTTT. This translates into CASGTGIQNTEAFF. The whole variable domain, remainder taken from reference TRBV2 and TRBJ1-1, is EPEVTQTPSHQVTQMGQEVILRCVPISNHLYFYWYRQILGQKVEFLVSFYNNEISEKSEIFDDQFSVERPDGSNFTLKIRSTKLEDSAMYFCASGTGIQNTEAFFGQGTRLTVV.

The genes are TRBV18 and TRBJ2-7; 9 bases are a match to TRBD1. This CDR3 spans 14 amino acids. CDR1 is KGHSH, CDR2 LQKENI, per germline. Germline trimming cut 6 bases from V and 3 bases from J; bases unmatched to any gene: 6. CDR3 sequence reads: CASSWTGEVYEQYF. The CDR3 DNA is TGTGCCAGCTCCTGGACAGGGGAAGTCTACGAGCAGTACTTC.

The CDR3 DNA follows: TGCAGCGTTGAGGGGTCAGGGGATGAAAAACTGTTTTTT. Protein: CSVEGSGDEKLFF. The rearrangement uses TRBV29-1 and TRBJ1-4; TRBD1 might be the D (6 bases). The CDR3 length is 13 residues. Per the germline V gene, CDR1 is SQVTM and CDR2 is ANQGSEA. Deletions cut 3 bases from V and 6 bases from J, with 11 bases between.

V and J are TRBV6-1 and TRBJ1-2, with D tentatively TRBD1 (5 bases). V was shortened by 8 bases and J by 5 bases, with 9 bases between the two germline ends. The germline V gene encodes CDR1 MNHNS and CDR2 SASEGT. CDR3 length equals 11 residues. The CDR3 loop reads CASGDWYGYTF. In DNA form, the CDR3 reads TGTGCCAGCGGGGACTGGTATGGCTACACCTTC.

The chain uses TRBV6-5 and TRBJ2-2; 7 bases line up with TRBD2. The CDR3 spans 15 residues. V trimming: 5 bases; J trimming: 0 bases; junction bases outside the gene matches: 3. The germline gives CDR1 MNHEY, CDR2 SVGAGI. The CDR3 DNA is TGTGCCAGCAGTCCTAGCGGCGCGAACACCGGGGAGCTGTTTTTT. Its translation is CASSPSGANTGELFF.

This sequence joins TRBV5-1 and TRBJ1-1; possibly TRBD1 for D (6 bases). The CDR3 spans 15 residues. Trimming took 0 bases from V and 4 from J, leaving 13 bases between them. Germline V gene lookup returns CDR1 SGHRS and CDR2 YFSETQ. CDR3 coding DNA: TGCGCCAGCAGCTTGGGGGCAGGGGAGGGCACTGAAGCTTTCTTT. As protein: CASSLGAGEGTEAFF.

V usage is TRBV29-1 and J usage is TRBJ1-1, with 8 bases that match TRBD1. Per the germline V gene, CDR1 is SQVTM and CDR2 is ANQGSEA. Germline trimming cut 4 bases from V and 2 bases from J; bases unmatched to any gene: 6. CDR3 length equals 14 residues. CDR3 coding DNA: TGCAGCGTTGGCCAGGCAGGGGGCAACACTGAAGCTTTCTTT. Amino acid sequence: CSVGQAGGNTEAFF.

With regard to this clone: The junction and the germline gene differ at one end; a read error may be behind it. J is TRBJ2-5 and V is TRBV4-1; perhaps TRBD2 as D (6 bases). The CDR3 has 15 residues. Germline V lookup: CDR1 MGHRA, CDR2 YSYEKL. This chain's CDR3 is CASSQDPGTEETQYF. CDR3 in DNA: TGCGCCAGCAGCCAAGATCCGGGGACTGAAGAAACCCAGTACTTC.

The V gene is TRBV6-5, the J gene TRBJ1-2; the D gene is possibly TRBD1 (5 bases). Trimming removed 3 bases at V and 3 bases at J, with 11 bases between. This CDR3 has 14 residues. Germline V lookup: CDR1 MNHEY, CDR2 SVGAGI. The CDR3 is CASSYGSRDYGYTF. CDR3 in DNA: TGTGCCAGCAGTTATGGCTCCAGGGACTATGGCTACACCTTC.

This clone occurred a few times. The gene calls are TRBV6-6 and TRBJ1-1, with TRBD1 matching 9 bases. CDR1 is MNHNY, CDR2 SVGAGI, per germline (reference sequence). With V trimmed by 6 bases and J by 4 bases, 6 bases remained unmatched. There are 14 residues in the CDR3. In DNA, the CDR3 is TGTGCCAGCAGCATTGGACAGGGGATCACTGAAGCTTTCTTT. It specifies CASSIGQGITEAFF.

V and J are TRBV4-3 and TRBJ1-2, with 7 bases identical to TRBD1. Trimming removed 4 bases from V and 4 bases from J; junction bases left unmatched: 9. This CDR3 has 15 residues. Germline-derived CDR1 and CDR2 are LGHNA and YSLEER. The CDR3 nucleotides are TGCGCCAGCAGCCCACAGGGGATAGGATTCTATGGCTACACCTTC. Translated: CASSPQGIGFYGYTF.

The chain employs TRBV19 and TRBJ2-5; 8 bases are a match to TRBD2. The CDR3 loop spans 16 amino acids. The germline V gene has CDR1 LNHDA and CDR2 SQIVND (reference sequence). V trimming: 1 base; J trimming: 1 base; junction bases outside the gene matches: 5. The DNA of the CDR3 is TGTGCCAGTAGTATAGGCGGCGGGGGGCTCCAAGAGACCCAGTACTTC. As protein: CASSIGGGGLQETQYF.

The gene calls are TRBV2 and TRBJ2-5; no firm D call. The J call may be mistaken, given a closer DNA end match to TRBJ2-7. Germline CDR1 is SNHLY and CDR2 is FYNNEI. The CDR3 has 14 amino acids. The CDR3 DNA reads as TGTGCCAGCAGTGACAGGTTGAGCTCCTACGAGCAGTACTTC. Its translation is CASSDRLSSYEQYF.

The chain recombines TRBV7-2 with TRBJ1-2; 8 positions agree with TRBD1. This CDR3 has 15 residues. Germline CDR1 and CDR2: SGHTA and FQGNSA. The J segment lost 3 bases and the V segment lost 1 base, leaving 4 bases of the junction unmatched. The CDR3 sequence is CASSLEQGADYGYTF. The DNA of the CDR3 is TGTGCCAGCAGCTTAGAGCAGGGGGCGGACTATGGCTACACCTTC.

The J gene is TRBJ1-4, the V gene TRBV5-1; D might be TRBD1 (6 bases). The CDR3 is 15 residues long. The V gene lost 1 base and the J gene lost 6 bases, with 13 bases spanning the gap. In germline, CDR1 is SGHRS, CDR2 YFSETQ. The CDR3 here is CASSLNGGADEKLFF. The CDR3, as DNA: TGCGCCAGCAGCTTGAACGGGGGGGCAGATGAAAAACTGTTTTTT.

The rearrangement uses TRBV5-4 and TRBJ1-5; TRBD1 matches 8 bases. This CDR3 contains 16 residues. The V segment lost 5 bases and the J segment 1 base; nucleotides outside the gene matches: 8. Looked up from germline, CDR1 is SGHNT and CDR2 is YYREEE (reference sequence). In DNA, the CDR3 is TGTGCCAGCAGTACAGGGGGTGGTGGGAGCAATCAGCCCCAGCATTTT. Its translation is CASSTGGGGSNQPQHF.

The CDR3 nucleotides are TGTGCCAGCAGCTTAGATAGGGAGGAGGGGACCCAGTACTTC. It encodes CASSLDREEGTQYF. The chain uses TRBV11-3 and TRBJ2-5; D perhaps matches TRBD2 (6 bases). V gave up 0 bases and J gave up 7 bases, with 12 bases separating them. Per the germline V gene, CDR1 is SGHNT and CDR2 is YENEEA. CDR3 length: 14 residues.

J is TRBJ2-1 and V is TRBV19; D not resolved. Germline V gene sequence: CDR1 LNHDA, CDR2 SQIVND (reference sequence). V gave up 3 bases and J gave up 1 base, with 4 bases separating them. The CDR3 has 13 amino acids. CDR3: CASSIESYNEQFF. The CDR3 DNA reads TGTGCCAGTAGTATTGAGTCCTACAATGAGCAGTTCTTC.

The genes are TRBV27 and TRBJ2-4; weak D call: TRBD1 (8 bases). The CDR3 is 12 residues long. The germline V gene encodes CDR1 MNHEY and CDR2 SMNVEV (reference sequence). Trimming shortened V by 8 bases and J by 9 bases, and 14 bases separated the two germline ends. The CDR3 region has the DNA TGTGCCAGCGGAAACAGGGGGGGCATTCAGTACTTC. It codes for CASGNRGGIQYF.

The rearrangement joins TRBV7-2 to TRBJ2-7; D gene ambiguous. In germline, CDR1 is SGHTA, CDR2 FQGNSA. CDR3 length equals 13 residues. V was pared by 3 bases and J by 2 bases, with 8 bases between. CDR3 DNA: TGTGCCAGCAGCTTTGAGCTACCCTACGAGCAGTACTTC. Its protein product is CASSFELPYEQYF.